Below are 17 T cell receptor beta chains sequenced from a single sample in a study of cytomegalovirus exposure and HLA in healthy donors. Amplification used 60 Vbeta primers and 13 Jbeta primers. The repertoire was sequenced with immunoSEQ multiplex PCR; TCRdb's copy has only in-frame clones and lacks some. The repertoire holds approximately 200,000 clones, with more than 75% as singletons. The specimen was PBMCs. These TCRs come from a woman aged 45-60 years in good health and CMV-seropositive.

The V and J genes are TRBV10-3 and TRBJ2-7, with no clear D. From germline, CDR1 is ENHRY and CDR2 SYGVKD. This CDR3 comprises 12 residues. V was cut by 6 bases and J by 7 bases, with 13 bases left in between. The DNA for the CDR3 is TGTGCCATCAGCCCTAACGTTTTGGAGCAGTACTTC. Its protein is CAISPNVLEQYF.

This clone was seen only a few times. The chain recombines TRBV6-5 with TRBJ1-2, with TRBD1 identical over 7 bases. The CDR3 length is 13 residues. J was trimmed by 6 bases and V by 6 bases; bases with no gene match: 7. The germline CDR1 and CDR2 sequences are MNHEY and SVGAGI. CDR3 residues: CASSSRQGDGYTF. CDR3 nucleotide sequence: TGTGCCAGCAGCTCTAGACAGGGCGATGGCTACACCTTC.

The CDR3 DNA sequence: TGTGCCAGCAGCTTGGGGGCCGGCACAGATACGCAGTATTTT. Translating it yields CASSLGAGTDTQYF. V gene TRBV5-6 combines with J gene TRBJ2-3; no clear D. The V end lost 0 bases, the J end lost 1 base, and 6 bases lay between the germline ends. Looked up from germline, CDR1 is SGHDT and CDR2 is YYEEEE. The CDR3 consists of 14 residues.

This chain joins TRBV2 and TRBJ1-1; a possible D gene is TRBD1 (5 bases). The CDR3 spans 13 residues. CDR1 is SNHLY and CDR2 is FYNNEI in the germline V gene. The V gene lost 1 base and the J gene lost 4 bases, with 7 bases spanning the gap. The CDR3, as DNA: TGTGCCAGCAGTGAAGACAGGACCACTGAAGCTTTCTTT. Amino acid sequence: CASSEDRTTEAFF. Using reference TRBV2 and TRBJ1-1 for the parts outside the CDR3, the full variable domain is EPEVTQTPSHQVTQMGQEVILRCVPISNHLYFYWYRQILGQKVEFLVSFYNNEISEKSEIFDDQFSVERPDGSNFTLKIRSTKLEDSAMYFCASSEDRTTEAFFGQGTRLTVV.

V gene TRBV9 combines with J gene TRBJ2-5; D might be TRBD2 (7 bases). The V end was cut by 2 bases, the J end by 4 bases, with 15 bases between. The CDR3 contains 15 residues. The V gene's germline CDR1 is SGDLS and CDR2 YYNGEE. CDR3 residues: CASSVGGGGAETQYF. In DNA, the CDR3 is TGTGCCAGCAGCGTTGGGGGTGGGGGGGCAGAGACCCAGTACTTC.

The chain employs TRBV19 and TRBJ2-2; maybe TRBD1 (6 bases). Germline V gene sequence: CDR1 LNHDA, CDR2 SQIVND (reference sequence). V was shortened by 6 bases and J by 5 bases, with 16 bases between the two germline ends. CDR3 length: 15 residues. The CDR3 protein is CASRTGGVVTGELFF. The CDR3 nucleotides are TGTGCCAGTAGGACAGGAGGAGTCGTAACCGGGGAGCTGTTTTTT.

The CDR3, as DNA: TGCAGCGTTCGGGCACAGGGAAGCTATGGCTACACCTTC. It codes for CSVRAQGSYGYTF. The J gene is TRBJ1-2, the V gene TRBV29-1, with D possibly matching TRBD1 (6 bases). Deletions cut 5 bases from V and 4 bases from J, with 14 bases between. CDR1 is SQVTM and CDR2 is ANQGSEA in the germline V gene. The CDR3 totals 13 residues.

The chain couples TRBV4-2 to TRBJ1-4; 8 nucleotides line up with TRBD1. This CDR3 has 17 amino acids. V trimming: 1 base; J trimming: 2 bases; junction bases outside the gene matches: 6. CDR1 is LGHNA and CDR2 is YNFKEQ in the germline V gene. The CDR3 DNA follows: TGTGCCAGCAGCCAAGTGGCAGGGGGCGGTACTAATGAAAAACTGTTTTTT. It is translated as CASSQVAGGGTNEKLFF.

V usage is TRBV7-2 and J usage is TRBJ2-5; 8 bases align to TRBD2. Germline CDR1 SGHTA, CDR2 FQGNSA. V dropped 4 bases and J dropped 0; count of bases not matched to a gene: 10. This CDR3 spans 17 amino acids. The CDR3 loop is CASSSVLAEVYQETQYF. The CDR3 nucleotides are TGTGCCAGCAGCTCAGTACTAGCGGAAGTGTACCAAGAGACCCAGTACTTC. The entire variable domain, with the rest obtained from reference TRBV7-2 and TRBJ2-5, is as follows: GAGVSQSPSNKVTEKGKDVELRCDPISGHTALYWYRQSLGQGLEFLIYFQGNSAPDKSGLPSDRFSAERTGGSVSTLTIQRTQQEDSAVYLCASSSVLAEVYQETQYFGPGTRLLVL.

V usage is TRBV9 and J usage is TRBJ1-4; 10 bases line up with TRBD1. The length of the CDR3 is 16 residues. Germline values: CDR1 SGDLS, CDR2 YYNGEE. The V and J ends lost 3 bases and 4 bases, in that order; junction bases with no gene match: 6. CDR3 in DNA: TGTGCCAGCAGCGGAGGACAGGGGGGGGTTAATGAAAAACTGTTTTTT. Its translation is CASSGGQGGVNEKLFF. The full variable domain, rest sourced from reference TRBV9 and TRBJ1-4, is DSGVTQTPKHLITATGQRVTLRCSPRSGDLSVYWYQQSLDQGLQFLIQYYNGEERAKGNILERFSAQQFPDLHSELNLSSLELGDSALYFCASSGGQGGVNEKLFFGSGTQLSVL.

CDR3 bases: TGTGCCAGCAGTACCTCCCTAGCAAGGTTCAGCTCCTACGAGCAGTACTTC. Its translation: CASSTSLARFSSYEQYF. This chain links TRBV28 with TRBJ2-7, with D tentatively TRBD2 (5 bases). Germline V gene data show CDR1 as MDHEN and CDR2 as SYDVKM. V lost 5 bases to trimming and J lost 0 bases, with 20 bases between them. The CDR3 runs 17 residues.

The V call is TRBV9, the J call TRBJ2-2; 8 nucleotides line up with TRBD2. The ends lost 0 bases at V and 5 bases at J; junction bases unmatched: 6. The CDR3 has 16 amino acids. Germline loops: CDR1 SGDLS, CDR2 YYNGEE. This CDR3 reads CASSVDGTRVTGELFF. CDR3 sequence (DNA): TGTGCCAGCAGCGTAGATGGGACTAGGGTAACCGGGGAGCTGTTTTTT.

The chain couples TRBV6-5 to TRBJ2-6; D remains unclear. V lost 0 bases and J lost 0, with 6 bases in between. CDR1 and CDR2 (germline): MNHEY, SVGAGI. The CDR3 is 16 amino acids. CDR3 protein: CASSYSKASGANVLTF. The CDR3 coding sequence is TGTGCCAGCAGTTACTCGAAAGCCTCTGGGGCCAACGTCCTGACTTTC.

The chain uses TRBV18 and TRBJ2-7; 7 bases fit TRBD2. CDR1 KGHSH and CDR2 LQKENI come from the germline V gene. The CDR3 is 14 amino acids. The V gene end was trimmed by 4 bases and the J gene end by 1 base; junction bases not matched to a gene: 4. The CDR3 DNA is TGTGCCAGCTCACGGGGGGGGGTGTCCTACGAGCAGTACTTC. This translates into CASSRGGVSYEQYF.

The J gene is TRBJ2-1, the V gene TRBV29-1; 8 bases fit TRBD2. Germline V gene data show CDR1 as SQVTM and CDR2 as ANQGSEA. With 5 bases clipped from V and 2 bases from J, the junction kept 5 bases outside the gene matches. There are 14 residues in the CDR3. The CDR3 region is CSVIPGGPYNEQFF. CDR3 bases: TGCAGCGTTATCCCGGGAGGGCCCTACAATGAGCAGTTCTTC.

The rearrangement uses TRBV6-1 and TRBJ1-6, with D perhaps TRBD1 (6 bases). CDR1 is MNHNS, CDR2 SASEGT, per germline. The germline V and J ends were trimmed by 7 bases and 10 bases, with 11 bases remaining between them. The CDR3 totals 12 residues. The CDR3 DNA follows: TGTGCCAGCAACAGGGACGGCTCACCCCTCCACTTT. Encoded protein: CASNRDGSPLHF.

This clone has a handful of counts. V is TRBV28 and J is TRBJ1-6; 7 nucleotides line up with TRBD1. The CDR3 has 15 amino acids. Germline lookup yields CDR1 MDHEN and CDR2 SYDVKM. With V trimmed by 4 bases and J by 5 bases, 5 bases remained unmatched. For the CDR3, the DNA is TGTGCCAGCAGTTCCCTCACAGGGGATAATTCACCCCTCCACTTT. Protein: CASSSLTGDNSPLHF.